This T cell receptor (beta chain) was retrieved from a study of blood T cells in healthy people across ages. Through a sample-barcoded 5' primer and a J-beta primer mix, a second PCR was run for about 6 to 11 cycles. TCRdb recomputed calls from the 5' RACE reads with MiXCR, one row per CDR3 protein. The top ten clones hold 7.9% of a sample with 1.4 million to 1.5 million distinct CDR3 sequences, 35% to 45% of them seen once. The authors isolated at least 6 million PBMCs per sample. The source is a woman under 30 in good health. The material sequenced was blood.

The CDR3, as DNA: TGTGCCAGCAGCTCCGGGACAGGGGGGTCCTATGGCTACACCTTC. This encodes CASSSGTGGSYGYTF. The V gene is TRBV7-2, the J gene TRBJ1-2, with 11 bases aligning to TRBD1. Per the germline V gene, CDR1 is SGHTA and CDR2 is FQGNSA. V was pared by 4 bases and J by 4 bases, with 5 bases of the junction left unmatched. The CDR3 contains 15 residues. Together with reference TRBV7-2 and TRBJ1-2, the CDR3 gives the full variable domain: GAGVSQSPSNKVTEKGKDVELRCDPISGHTALYWYRQSLGQGLEFLIYFQGNSAPDKSGLPSDRFSAERTGGSVSTLTIQRTQQEDSAVYLCASSSGTGGSYGYTFGSGTRLTVV.